The T cell receptor beta chain under discussion was sequenced for a study of blood T cell repertoires in COVID-19. About the study: From T cells, B-cell-depleted T cells, or PBMCs came the material, which was cDNA or gDNA.

Trimming stripped 6 bases from V and 3 bases from J, with 11 bases between. Germline V CDR1 and CDR2: MNHEY, SVGAGI. This CDR3 has 14 amino acids. Original handling: Quantification of nucleated cells was approximated via reference gene primer amplification. Using immunoSEQ multiplex PCR, the repertoire was profiled, and TCRdb retains in-frame clones only, with some absent. V, J and clone size reflect that table, while D and trimming were determined from the DNA. Among some 190,000 clones listed, roughly 82% were seen once. Enrolment of Seattle patients took place during active infection, and they were followed longitudinally.

The source of this sequence is a woman aged 60-75 years with COVID-19, enrolled during active disease. Material: peripheral blood. This chain links TRBV6-5 with TRBJ2-2; weak D call: TRBD1 (6 bases). CDR3 in amino acids: CASSQDRYTGELFF. In DNA, the CDR3 is TGTGCCAGCAGCCAGGACAGATACACCGGGGAGCTGTTTTTT.